The rows below give T cell receptor beta chains drawn from one sample of a study of blood T cells in healthy people across ages. TCRdb independently ran MiXCR on the 5' RACE reads; one entry per CDR3 protein. The sample comprises around 990,000 distinct CDR3 sequences, 30% to 40% of which are singletons, and around 13% rests with the top ten. Material for sequencing was blood. The receptors were gathered from a man between 18 and 35 years old in good health. Both conserved end residues are trimmed from each CDR3.

j_call v_call cdr3_aa
TRBJ1-2 TRBV5-5 ASTQDRSNYGYT
TRBJ2-3 TRBV7-8 ASSLEKGRPSTDTQY
TRBJ2-7 TRBV7-6 ASSLSSPGEQY
TRBJ2-3 TRBV7-2 ASSLELYTQY
TRBJ2-1 TRBV7-2 ASSLRQGNEQF
TRBJ1-1 TRBV6-5 ASSSSGTGVLLGGNYGAF
TRBJ2-1 TRBV12-3/TRBV12-4 ASSFWDRVSYNEQF
TRBJ1-2 TRBV20-1 SARRPDDYT
TRBJ2-4 TRBV24-1 ATSAVQGSLDIQY
TRBJ1-2 TRBV7-2 ASSIRGEGTIFYGYT
TRBJ1-1 TRBV7-8 ASSALGVNGAF
TRBJ2-5 TRBV3-1 ASSSRTRQETQY
TRBJ2-2 TRBV2 ASNEDRRWAGELF
TRBJ1-1 TRBV3-1 ASGVASEAF
TRBJ2-1 TRBV12-3/TRBV12-4 ASSLLQTSDYNEQF
TRBJ2-4 TRBV29-1 SVGDTTGDIQY
TRBJ2-1 TRBV19 ASSYPMGQGYEQF
TRBJ2-7 TRBV4-1 ASSQETGSPSYEQY
TRBJ1-1 TRBV27 ASSRRGAGTEAF
TRBJ1-2 TRBV4-1 ASSHPGQGSNGYT
TRBJ2-7 TRBV6-4 ASSDRSEQSYEQY
TRBJ2-7 TRBV7-9 ASSPRTASDEQY
TRBJ2-3 TRBV12-3/TRBV12-4 ASSPRDYKAADTQY
TRBJ2-3 TRBV7-9 ANSFDRVTGTQY
TRBJ2-1 TRBV12-3/TRBV12-4 ASTEGSISYNEQF
TRBJ2-5 TRBV29-1 SVEDWTGKETQY
TRBJ1-5 TRBV29-1 SVEVPGYNQPQH
TRBJ2-1 TRBV20-1 SARTPQGDLYNEQF
TRBJ2-7 TRBV6-2/TRBV6-3 ASSRGTEYEQY
TRBJ1-1 TRBV5-1 ASSSGQGGPEAF
TRBJ2-1 TRBV7-9 ASSQTALNEQF